This TCR beta chain was obtained from a study of blood T cell repertoires in COVID-19. Turning to the study itself: Both acute and convalescent COVID-19 samples were obtained from the United States, Italy and Spain. The analysed material was cDNA or gDNA that came from T cells, B-cell-depleted T cells, or PBMCs.

V was trimmed by 5 bases and J by 10 bases, leaving 17 bases between them. CDR3 length: 13 amino acids. The V gene's germline CDR1 is LNHDA and CDR2 SQIVND (reference sequence). As handled by the study authors: Estimation of nucleated cell counts was performed using reference gene primer amplification. Libraries were prepared by immunoSEQ multiplex PCR; TCRdb keeps only in-frame clonotypes and omits some of them. That table is the source of V, J and clone size, and D and trimming were worked out from the DNA. In the table there are about 64,000 clones, 90% of which are singletons. The genes are TRBV19 and TRBJ1-1; D gene ambiguous. Sequencing used peripheral blood. The receptor was isolated from a woman of 80 years or more with active COVID-19. The chain's CDR3 is CASSSGTTFVAFF. In DNA, the CDR3 is TGTGCCAGTAGTTCGGGTACCACTTTTGTAGCTTTCTTT.